The entry below describes one TCR beta chain. The sample belongs to a study of blood T cell repertoires in COVID-19. Germline V CDR1 and CDR2: MRHNA, SNTAGT. J lost 1 base, V lost 3 bases, and 2 bases had no gene match. The CDR3 is 15 residues long. Libraries were prepared by immunoSEQ multiplex PCR; TCRdb keeps only in-frame clonotypes and omits some of them. The sample contains approximately 75,000 clones, roughly 80% of which appear only once. The rearrangement uses TRBV6-4 and TRBJ2-3; TRBD2 matches 9 bases. Sequenced: peripheral blood. This TCR came from an elderly woman with acute or convalescent COVID-19. The CDR3 DNA reads as TGTGCCAGCAGTGAGTCTAGCGGGGGCACAGATACGCAGTATTTT. It encodes CASSESSGGTDTQYF.